These 22 T cell receptor beta chains were sequenced from one sample in a study of radiation and T cells in renal cell carcinoma. Sequencing was performed with immunoSEQ multiplex PCR; in TCRdb, only in-frame clones are kept and a portion is missing. Among roughly 9,000 clones listed, 63% were seen once. Documented treatment: 15 Gy SBRT to primary tumor, nephrectomy 4 weeks later. This sample comprised tumor tissue, obtained from a patient whose treatment included radiotherapy and nephrectomy. These receptors were obtained from a woman between 50 and 59 years old with renal cell carcinoma.

With regard to this clone: One junction end does not reproduce the germline sequence, and a read error may be involved. The gene calls are TRBV5-5 and TRBJ2-7; TRBD2 is a possible D gene (6 bases). Looked up from germline, CDR1 is SGHKS and CDR2 is YYEKEE (reference sequence). The CDR3 sequence is 16 residues long. The CDR3 nucleotides read TGCGCCAGCAGCCCCGGAGGAGGGGATGGCTCCTACGAGCAGTACTTC. Translation: CASSPGGGDGSYEQYF.

This clone showed up just a few times. The V gene is TRBV14, the J gene TRBJ1-1; D perhaps matches TRBD1 (5 bases). CDR1 and CDR2 (germline): SGHDN, FVKESK. The germline V and J ends were trimmed by 4 bases and 4 bases, with 10 bases remaining between them. The length of the CDR3 is 13 residues. CDR3 loop: CASSRGVGTEAFF. In DNA form, the CDR3 reads TGTGCCAGCAGCCGGGGGGTAGGCACTGAAGCTTTCTTT.

The chain uses TRBV30 and TRBJ2-7; D is perhaps TRBD1 (8 bases). Germline CDR1 and CDR2: GTSNPN and SVGIG (reference sequence). This CDR3 has 14 residues. V was pared by 4 bases and J by 1 base, with 14 bases between. In nucleotides, the CDR3 is TGTGCCTGGACGACAGGGGAGGGTTCCTACGAGCAGTACTTC. Its protein product is CAWTTGEGSYEQYF.

This CDR3 reads CASSSRGYSNQPQHF. Written as DNA, the CDR3 is TGTGCCAGCAGCTCCAGGGGTTATAGCAATCAGCCCCAGCATTTT. This sequence joins TRBV11-2 and TRBJ1-5, with D possibly TRBD1 on 6 matching bases. Germline assignment: CDR1 SGHAT and CDR2 FQNNGV. The CDR3 runs to 15 residues. Between the trimmed V and J ends, which lost 4 bases and 0 bases, there was a span of 10 bases.

This chain links TRBV4-3 with TRBJ1-1; 11 bases match TRBD1. The CDR3 is made up of 15 amino acids. V lost 2 bases and J lost 5; bases outside the gene matches: 4. Germline CDR1 LGHNA, CDR2 YSLEER. CDR3 loop: CASSQTGQGGTEAFF. The CDR3 nucleotides read TGCGCCAGCAGCCAAACGGGACAGGGGGGAACTGAAGCTTTCTTT.

The chain recombines TRBV2 with TRBJ1-4, with D perhaps TRBD1 (6 bases). This CDR3 spans 14 amino acids. V dropped 6 bases and J dropped 8 bases, with 16 bases sitting between them. CDR1 and CDR2 from the germline V gene are SNHLY and FYNNEI. Here the CDR3 DNA reads TGTGCCAGCAGGGGGGGGCAGGGACGGGAAAAACTGTTTTTT. Its translation: CASRGGQGREKLFF.

This sequence joins TRBV19 and TRBJ2-5, with 7 positions matching TRBD1. V lost 5 bases to trimming and J lost 1 base; unmatched junction nucleotides: 16. The CDR3 sequence is 18 residues long. CDR1 is LNHDA and CDR2 is SQIVND in the germline V gene (reference sequence). CDR3 DNA sequence: TGTGCCAGTAGTTCAATCGCCCGGGCAGGGGGTGGCCAAGAGACCCAGTACTTC. Translating gives CASSSIARAGGGQETQYF.

The chain links TRBV6-1 to TRBJ2-5; D unclear. CDR1 MNHNS and CDR2 SASEGT come from the germline V gene. V gave up 4 bases and J gave up 1 base, with 13 bases separating them. This CDR3 contains 15 residues. In DNA, the CDR3 is TGTGCCAGCAGTGCGGCCAGAGACGCCCAAGAGACCCAGTACTTC. Amino acid sequence: CASSAARDAQETQYF.

This clone was counted between two and nine times. The rearrangement joins TRBV7-2 to TRBJ1-5; tentatively, D is TRBD1 (6 bases). V lost 5 bases to trimming and J lost 5 bases, with 10 bases between them. The CDR3 consists of 13 residues. Per the germline V gene, CDR1 is SGHTA and CDR2 is FQGNSA. The CDR3 loop is CASSRGQDQPQHF. The CDR3 DNA is TGTGCCAGCAGCCGGGGGCAGGATCAGCCCCAGCATTTT.

This clone has only a few counts. V is TRBV18 and J is TRBJ2-3; possibly TRBD2 for D (6 bases). In germline, CDR1 is KGHSH, CDR2 LQKENI. Trimming removed 3 bases from V and 4 bases from J, with 17 bases in between. The CDR3 totals 16 residues. The CDR3 is CASSPKGGSLPDTQYF. The CDR3, as DNA: TGTGCCAGCTCACCGAAGGGAGGCAGTCTTCCAGATACGCAGTATTTT.

The chain carries TRBV7-6 and TRBJ2-2; D gene uncertain. Trimming took off 1 base at V and 6 bases at J, with 3 bases between the two ends. Germline CDR1 reads SGHVS; CDR2 reads FNYEAQ. CDR3 length equals 12 residues. The DNA of the CDR3 is TGTGCCAGCAGCTTAGGCCCCGGGGAGCTGTTTTTT. Its translation: CASSLGPGELFF.

This clone is categorized as medium-sized. The CDR3 sequence: CASSIWFF. The CDR3 DNA follows: TGTGCCAGCAGCATTTGGTTCTTC. This chain uses TRBV21-1 with TRBJ2-1. TRBV21-1 constitutes a pseudogene. CDR3 length: 8 residues.

The chain links TRBV28 to TRBJ2-7; D remains unclear. V was pared by 3 bases and J by 2 bases, with 11 bases between. This CDR3 is 14 amino acids long. Germline loops: CDR1 MDHEN, CDR2 SYDVKM. The CDR3 nucleotides are TGTGCCAGCAGTTTTAATGTACATCCCTACGAGCAGTACTTC. This sequence encodes CASSFNVHPYEQYF.

This chain connects TRBV2 to TRBJ2-3; TRBD1 matches at 8 bases. V was clipped by 6 bases and J by 0 bases; unmatched bases: 11. The CDR3 is 17 residues long. Germline assignment: CDR1 SNHLY and CDR2 FYNNEI. CDR3: CASSLDRARISTDTQYF. The CDR3, as DNA: TGTGCCAGCAGCCTGGACAGGGCCCGAATCAGCACAGATACGCAGTATTTT.

CDR3 DNA sequence: TGTGCCAGCAGCTCCGACCGATTTAGCGGGGCCCTCGGTGAGCAGTTCTTC. Translated: CASSSDRFSGALGEQFF. The chain couples TRBV7-3 to TRBJ2-1, with 8 positions matching TRBD2. This CDR3 has 17 amino acids. The ends lost 4 bases at V and 9 bases at J; junction bases unmatched: 17. The germline gives CDR1 SGHTA, CDR2 FQGTGA.

A few counts support this clone. The genes are TRBV2 and TRBJ1-1, with TRBD1 identical over 9 bases. The V and J ends lost 5 bases and 5 bases, in that order; junction bases with no gene match: 12. The germline CDR1 and CDR2 sequences are SNHLY and FYNNEI. The CDR3 has 16 amino acids. The CDR3 DNA follows: TGTGCCAGCAGTATCACAGGGGGCGCAGAGGGAACTGAAGCTTTCTTT. Protein: CASSITGGAEGTEAFF. Complete variable domain (other parts from reference TRBV2 and TRBJ1-1): EPEVTQTPSHQVTQMGQEVILRCVPISNHLYFYWYRQILGQKVEFLVSFYNNEISEKSEIFDDQFSVERPDGSNFTLKIRSTKLEDSAMYFCASSITGGAEGTEAFFGQGTRLTVV.

Only one count was recorded for this clone. The V call is TRBV9, the J call TRBJ2-3; TRBD2 might be the D (5 bases). The V and J ends lost 4 bases and 2 bases respectively, with 17 bases between them. Germline V gene data show CDR1 as SGDLS and CDR2 as YYNGEE. This CDR3 comprises 16 residues. The CDR3 protein is CASSRSDRIYTDTQYF. The CDR3 nucleotides are TGTGCCAGCAGCCGTAGCGATAGGATATACACAGATACGCAGTATTTT.

The chain has TRBV10-3 and TRBJ2-1; D perhaps matches TRBD1 (6 bases). The CDR3 totals 11 residues. Per the germline V gene, CDR1 is ENHRY and CDR2 is SYGVKD. V lost 6 bases and J 10 bases, leaving 10 bases between the germline ends. The CDR3 here is CAIRKDREQFF. The DNA for the CDR3 is TGTGCCATCAGGAAAGACAGGGAGCAGTTCTTC.

This chain connects TRBV5-4 to TRBJ2-2; D not certain. This CDR3 region has 16 residues. Germline loops: CDR1 SGHNT, CDR2 YYREEE (reference sequence). V lost 2 bases, J lost 0 bases, and 11 bases lay in between. CDR3 sequence reads: CASSFYGLTNTGELFF. The CDR3 nucleotides are TGTGCCAGCAGCTTTTACGGGCTTACGAACACCGGGGAGCTGTTTTTT.

This chain uses TRBV5-1 with TRBJ2-3, with 12 nucleotides matching TRBD2. The CDR3 runs to 18 residues. Germline CDR1 and CDR2: SGHRS and YFSETQ. After removal of 6 bases from V and 5 bases from J, the junction contained 16 bases not matched to a gene. The CDR3, as DNA: TGCGCCAGCACAAGACTAGCGGGGGAGCTAGGGTTTGAAGATACGCAGTATTTT. This sequence encodes CASTRLAGELGFEDTQYF.

By share, this clone counts as large. The chain uses TRBV7-8 and TRBJ1-1; a possible D gene is TRBD1 (5 bases). V lost 5 bases to trimming and J lost 3 bases, with 13 bases between them. The CDR3 is 14 residues long. Germline CDR1 is SGHVS and CDR2 is FQNEAQ. The CDR3 DNA is TGTGCCAGCAGCCCACTCGGGGGAGACACTGAAGCTTTCTTT. This encodes CASSPLGGDTEAFF.

This chain uses TRBV7-2 with TRBJ2-1; the D gene is possibly TRBD2 (7 bases). The CDR3 runs 16 residues. Per the germline V gene, CDR1 is SGHTA and CDR2 is FQGNSA. Trimming pared 1 base from V and 7 bases from J, leaving 17 bases between. This CDR3 is CASSLVGIQGGNEQFF. In nucleotides, the CDR3 is TGTGCCAGCAGCTTAGTAGGCATACAGGGAGGGAATGAGCAGTTCTTC.